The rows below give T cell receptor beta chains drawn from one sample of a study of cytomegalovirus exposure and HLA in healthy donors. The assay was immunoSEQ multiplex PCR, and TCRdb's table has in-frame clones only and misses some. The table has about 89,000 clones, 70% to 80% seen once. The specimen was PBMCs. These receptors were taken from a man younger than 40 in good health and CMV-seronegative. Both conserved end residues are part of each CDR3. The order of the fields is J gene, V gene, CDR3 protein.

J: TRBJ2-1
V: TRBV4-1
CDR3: CASSQDVLAGTNEQFF

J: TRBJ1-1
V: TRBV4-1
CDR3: CASRGPLMNTEAFF

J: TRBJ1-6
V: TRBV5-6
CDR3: CASSLSQGRGSNSPLHF

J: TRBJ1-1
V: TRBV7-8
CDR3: CASKSSPNTEAFF

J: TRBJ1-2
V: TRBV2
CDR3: CASSEGRGVDYGYTF

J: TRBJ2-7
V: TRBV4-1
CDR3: CASSQDLAGNHEQYF

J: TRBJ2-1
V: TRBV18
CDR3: CASSRGSGRPYNEQFF

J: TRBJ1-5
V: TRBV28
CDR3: CASSSPGGGSNQPQHF

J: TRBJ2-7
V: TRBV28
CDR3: CASSFLGGSYEQYF

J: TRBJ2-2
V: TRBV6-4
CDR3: CASRKGGAGTGELFF

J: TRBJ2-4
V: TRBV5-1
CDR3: CASSPRGALGIQYF

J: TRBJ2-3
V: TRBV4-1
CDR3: CASSQEGGGNTDTQYF

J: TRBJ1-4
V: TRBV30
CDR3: CAWSQRRRNEKLFF

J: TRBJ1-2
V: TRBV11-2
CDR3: CASSSMGQPIPYGYTF

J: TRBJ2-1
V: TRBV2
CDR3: CASKRQGAYNEQFF

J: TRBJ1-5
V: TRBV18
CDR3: CASSPRAPVNSNQPQHF

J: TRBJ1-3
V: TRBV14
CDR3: CASSQGDLRAGNTIYF

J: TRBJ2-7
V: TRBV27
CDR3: CASSTTGDSYEQYF

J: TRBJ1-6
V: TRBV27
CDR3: CASRRQGAEVSPLHF

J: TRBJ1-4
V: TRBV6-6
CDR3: CASSYGGEKLFF

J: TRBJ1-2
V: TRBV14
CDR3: CASSPGTGDYGYTF

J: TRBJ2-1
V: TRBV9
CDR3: CASSVGTSVSYNEQFF

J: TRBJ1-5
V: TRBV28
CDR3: CASSLFTGGGIGGQPQHF

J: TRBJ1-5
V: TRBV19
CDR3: CASSIGQGPRFGQPQHF

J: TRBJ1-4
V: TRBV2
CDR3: CASKNLIATNEKLFF

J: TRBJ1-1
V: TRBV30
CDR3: CAGIRVTTEAFF

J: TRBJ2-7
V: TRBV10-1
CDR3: CASSPGIYYEQYF

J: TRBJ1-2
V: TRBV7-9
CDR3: CSSSLGEGHYGYTF

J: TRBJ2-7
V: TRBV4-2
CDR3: CASSQVSGTGSYEQYF

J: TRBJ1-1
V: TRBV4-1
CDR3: CASSPGGTEAFF

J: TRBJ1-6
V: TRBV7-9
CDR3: CASSLGETREPSPLHF

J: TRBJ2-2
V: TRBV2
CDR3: CASSVRGSNTGELFF

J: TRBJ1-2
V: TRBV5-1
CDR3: CASSLGHGGQGFEGYTF

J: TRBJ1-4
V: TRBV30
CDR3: CAWSHSQGTNEKLFF

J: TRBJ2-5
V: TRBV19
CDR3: CASSLGTGLQETQYF

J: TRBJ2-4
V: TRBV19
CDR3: CASSTGQGEDIQYF

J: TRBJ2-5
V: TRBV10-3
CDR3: CAISPSGQAETQYF

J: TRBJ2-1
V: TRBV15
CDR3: CATWDRDYNEQFF

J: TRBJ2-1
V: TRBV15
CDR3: CAILADPGNSNEQFF

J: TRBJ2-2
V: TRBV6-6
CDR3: CASRPGQNTGELFF

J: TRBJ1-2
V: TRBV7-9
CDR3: CASSSNSNYGYTF

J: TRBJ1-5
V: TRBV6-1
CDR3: CASSGGQGSNQPQHF

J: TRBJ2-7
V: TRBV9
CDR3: CASSPRLAGVEQYF

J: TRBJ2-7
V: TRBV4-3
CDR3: CASSRDRALSYEQYF

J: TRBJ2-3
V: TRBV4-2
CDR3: CASSQEQLAAVTDMQYF

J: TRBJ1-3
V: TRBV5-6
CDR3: CASSLLDRGPGNTIYF

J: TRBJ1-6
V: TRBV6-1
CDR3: CASSEQGTYNSPLHF

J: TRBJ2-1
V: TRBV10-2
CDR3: CASSVDYRAYNEQFF